A single sample gave rise to the 11 T cell receptor beta chains below, sequenced in a study of blood T cell repertoires in COVID-19. Sequencing was performed with immunoSEQ multiplex PCR; in TCRdb, only in-frame clones are kept and a portion is missing. The repertoire holds about 36,000 clones, with around 90% as singletons. The sequencing input was peripheral blood. These receptors were obtained from a man between 60 and 70 years old with acute or convalescent COVID-19.

This chain uses TRBV19 with TRBJ1-3, with a tentative D call TRBD1 (6 bases). The CDR3 is 15 residues long. CDR1 is LNHDA and CDR2 is SQIVND in the germline V gene (reference sequence). The ends were cut back, 7 bases at V and 2 bases at J, with 15 bases in the middle. The CDR3 is CASKVNRDAGNTIYF. The CDR3 region has the DNA TGTGCCAGTAAGGTAAACAGGGACGCTGGAAACACCATATATTTT.

The V call is TRBV6-5, the J call TRBJ2-7; D is uncertain. Trimming left V 5 bases short and J 2 bases short, with 7 bases between. The CDR3 has 12 amino acids. Germline lookup yields CDR1 MNHEY and CDR2 SVGAGI. This chain's CDR3 is CASSPRAYEQYF. The CDR3, as DNA: TGTGCCAGCAGTCCCCGGGCCTACGAGCAGTACTTC.

The J gene is TRBJ2-1, the V gene TRBV3-1 (or the pseudogene TRBV3-2), with 7 bases identical to TRBD1. Trimming removed 2 bases from V and 8 bases from J; junction bases left unmatched: 12. Germline V gene data show CDR1 as LGHDT and CDR2 as YNNKEL (reference sequence). The CDR3 has 16 amino acids. The CDR3: CASSQWLLSQGDEQFF. The CDR3 DNA reads as TGTGCCAGCAGCCAATGGTTACTATCTCAGGGGGATGAGCAGTTCTTC.

By its share, this clone is medium-sized. The chain couples TRBV29-1 to TRBJ2-7; TRBD1 matches at 7 bases. V lost 6 bases and J lost 4; bases outside the gene matches: 6. The CDR3 runs 12 residues. CDR1 is SQVTM and CDR2 is ANQGSEA in the germline V gene. DNA for the CDR3: TGCAGCGTCTCCCTGACAGGGTACGAGCAGTACTTC. Translating gives CSVSLTGYEQYF.

The chain links TRBV7-8 to TRBJ2-7; 11 bases line up with TRBD2. This CDR3 contains 16 residues. V lost 5 bases and J lost 5; bases outside the gene matches: 11. Germline values: CDR1 SGHVS, CDR2 FQNEAQ. CDR3 DNA sequence: TGTGCCAGCAGCCAGCTAGCGGGAGGACTTTTCCACGAGCAGTACTTC. Its translation: CASSQLAGGLFHEQYF.

The V call is TRBV18, the J call TRBJ1-1, with 8 bases that match TRBD1. The CDR3 is 14 residues long. Germline-derived CDR1 and CDR2 are KGHSH and LQKENI. J lost 4 bases, V lost 3 bases, and 4 bases had no gene match. CDR3 DNA: TGTGCCAGCTCACCTAACAGGGGGGGCACTGAAGCTTTCTTT. This gives the protein CASSPNRGGTEAFF.

The V gene is TRBV6-5, the J gene TRBJ1-2; 8 nucleotides agree with TRBD1. Germline loops: CDR1 MNHEY, CDR2 SVGAGI. The length of the CDR3 is 15 residues. The J segment lost 2 bases and the V segment lost 8 bases, leaving 10 bases of the junction unmatched. The CDR3 DNA follows: TGTGCCAGCGCCCTACAGGGGGGAAAAAACTATGGCTACACCTTC. Its protein is CASALQGGKNYGYTF.

This chain joins TRBV2 and TRBJ2-1, with D hard to call. Trimming shortened V by 6 bases and J by 6 bases, and 12 bases separated the two germline ends. CDR1 is SNHLY, CDR2 FYNNEI, per germline. The CDR3 length is 13 residues. CDR3 protein: CASRQAITNEQFF. The DNA for the CDR3 is TGTGCCAGCAGGCAGGCGATTACCAATGAGCAGTTCTTC.

The rearrangement uses TRBV20-1 and TRBJ1-5; 7 positions agree with TRBD1. CDR1 DFQATT and CDR2 SNEGSKA come from the germline V gene (reference sequence). The CDR3 totals 13 residues. Trimming at V came to 3 bases and at J to 3 bases, leaving 2 bases not matched to a gene. The CDR3 reads CSASDRANQPQHF. In DNA, the CDR3 is TGCAGTGCTAGTGACAGGGCCAATCAGCCCCAGCATTTT.

The J gene is TRBJ1-1, the V gene TRBV9, with D possibly being TRBD1 (5 bases). The CDR3 is 14 amino acids. The germline CDR1 and CDR2 sequences are SGDLS and YYNGEE. Trimming took off 4 bases at V and 3 bases at J, with 13 bases between the two ends. The CDR3 spells CASSPSGGYTEAFF. The CDR3 coding sequence is TGTGCCAGCAGCCCCTCCGGGGGGTACACTGAAGCTTTCTTT.

The rearrangement uses TRBV5-1 and TRBJ2-1; TRBD2 aligns across 7 bases. Germline lookup yields CDR1 SGHRS and CDR2 YFSETQ. The CDR3 runs 16 residues. Trimming cost V 3 bases and J 0 bases; bases outside gene matches: 6. CDR3 nucleotides: TGCGCCAGCAGCTCGGAACGGGGGGACTCCTACAATGAGCAGTTCTTC. Protein: CASSSERGDSYNEQFF.